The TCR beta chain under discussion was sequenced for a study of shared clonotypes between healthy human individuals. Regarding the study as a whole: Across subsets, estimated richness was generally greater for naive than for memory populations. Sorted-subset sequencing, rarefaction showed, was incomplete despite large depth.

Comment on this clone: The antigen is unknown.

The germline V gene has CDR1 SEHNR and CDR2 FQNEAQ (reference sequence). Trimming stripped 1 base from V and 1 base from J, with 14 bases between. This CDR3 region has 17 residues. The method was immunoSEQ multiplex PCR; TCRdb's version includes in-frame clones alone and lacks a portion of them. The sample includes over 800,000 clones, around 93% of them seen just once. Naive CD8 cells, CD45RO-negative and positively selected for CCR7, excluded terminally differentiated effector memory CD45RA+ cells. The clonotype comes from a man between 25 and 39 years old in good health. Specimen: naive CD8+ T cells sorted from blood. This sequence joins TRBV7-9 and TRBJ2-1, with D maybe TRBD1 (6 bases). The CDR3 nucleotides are TGTGCCAGCAGCTTAGTCGGGACAACTACGTCCTACAATGAGCAGTTCTTC. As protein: CASSLVGTTTSYNEQFF.